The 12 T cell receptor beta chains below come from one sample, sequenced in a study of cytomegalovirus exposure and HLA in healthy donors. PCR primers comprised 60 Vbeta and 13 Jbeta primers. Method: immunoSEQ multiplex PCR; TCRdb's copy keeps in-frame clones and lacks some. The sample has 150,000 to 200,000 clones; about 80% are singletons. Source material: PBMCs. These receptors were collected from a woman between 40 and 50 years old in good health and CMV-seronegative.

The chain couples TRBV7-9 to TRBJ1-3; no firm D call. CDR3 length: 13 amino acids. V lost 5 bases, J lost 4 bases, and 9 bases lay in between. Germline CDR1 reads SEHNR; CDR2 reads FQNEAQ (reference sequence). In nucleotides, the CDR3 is TGTGCCAGCAGCCCACCGGGGGGAAACACCATATATTTT. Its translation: CASSPPGGNTIYF.

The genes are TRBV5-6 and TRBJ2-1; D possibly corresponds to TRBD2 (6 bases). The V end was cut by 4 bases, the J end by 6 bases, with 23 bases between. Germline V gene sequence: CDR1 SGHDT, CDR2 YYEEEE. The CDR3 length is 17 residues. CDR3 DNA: TGTGCCAGCAGCCCCTTAAGTACGGGAGCGTCGGGCAATGAGCAGTTCTTC. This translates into CASSPLSTGASGNEQFF. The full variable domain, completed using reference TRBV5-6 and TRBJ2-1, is DAGVTQSPTHLIKTRGQQVTLRCSPKSGHDTVSWYQQALGQGPQFIFQYYEEEERQRGNFPDRFSGHQFPNYSSELNVNALLLGDSALYLCASSPLSTGASGNEQFFGPGTRLTVL.

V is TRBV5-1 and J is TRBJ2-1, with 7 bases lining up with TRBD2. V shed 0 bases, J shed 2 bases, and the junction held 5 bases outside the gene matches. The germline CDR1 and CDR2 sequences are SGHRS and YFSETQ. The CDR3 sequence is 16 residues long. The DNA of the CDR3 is TGCGCCAGCAGCTTGGTAAGCGGGGAGCCCTACAATGAGCAGTTCTTC. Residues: CASSLVSGEPYNEQFF.

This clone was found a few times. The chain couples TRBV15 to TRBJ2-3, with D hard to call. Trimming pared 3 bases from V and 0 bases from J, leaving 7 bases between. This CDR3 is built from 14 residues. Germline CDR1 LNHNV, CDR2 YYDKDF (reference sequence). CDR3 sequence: CATSSGLSTDTQYF. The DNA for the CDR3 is TGTGCCACCAGCAGCGGTCTTAGCACAGATACGCAGTATTTT.

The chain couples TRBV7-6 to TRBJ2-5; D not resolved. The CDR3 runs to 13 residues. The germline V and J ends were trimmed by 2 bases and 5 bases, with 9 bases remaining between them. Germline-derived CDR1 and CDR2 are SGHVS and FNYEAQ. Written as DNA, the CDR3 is TGTGCCAGCAGCTTAAACTATAGGGAGACCCAGTACTTC. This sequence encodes CASSLNYRETQYF.

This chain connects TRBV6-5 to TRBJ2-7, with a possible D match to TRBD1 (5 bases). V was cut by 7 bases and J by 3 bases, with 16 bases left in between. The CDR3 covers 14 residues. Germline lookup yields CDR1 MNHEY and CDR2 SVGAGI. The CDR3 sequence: CASNPGSTGYEQYF. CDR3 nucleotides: TGTGCCAGCAACCCAGGGTCCACGGGCTACGAGCAGTACTTC.

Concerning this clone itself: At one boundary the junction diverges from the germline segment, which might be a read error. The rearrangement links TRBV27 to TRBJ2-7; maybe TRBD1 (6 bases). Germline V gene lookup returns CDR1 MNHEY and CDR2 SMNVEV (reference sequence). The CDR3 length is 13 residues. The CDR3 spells CASSKQGPYGQYF. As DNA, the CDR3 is TGTGCCAGCAGCAAACAGGGTCCCTACGGGCAGTACTTC.

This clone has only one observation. CDR3 sequence: CASSLDRGNMNTEAFF. The DNA of the CDR3 is TGCGCCAGCAGCTTGGACAGGGGGAATATGAACACTGAAGCTTTCTTT. The rearrangement uses TRBV5-1 and TRBJ1-1; TRBD1 aligns across 8 bases. CDR1 SGHRS and CDR2 YFSETQ come from the germline V gene. This CDR3 region has 16 residues. V was clipped by 0 bases and J by 0 bases; unmatched bases: 4.

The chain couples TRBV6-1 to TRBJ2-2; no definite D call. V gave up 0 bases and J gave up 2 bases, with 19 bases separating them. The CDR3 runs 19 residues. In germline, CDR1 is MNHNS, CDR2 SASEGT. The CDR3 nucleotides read TGTGCCAGCAGTGAAGCCCCGCTCCTACTTCAACTTAACACCGGGGAGCTGTTTTTT. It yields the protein CASSEAPLLLQLNTGELFF.

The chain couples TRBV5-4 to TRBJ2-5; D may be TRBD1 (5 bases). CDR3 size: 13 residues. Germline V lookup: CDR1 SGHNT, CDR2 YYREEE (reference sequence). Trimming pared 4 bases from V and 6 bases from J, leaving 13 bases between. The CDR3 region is CASSTQVSQTQYF. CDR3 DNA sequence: TGTGCCAGCAGCACACAGGTCAGTCAGACCCAGTACTTC.

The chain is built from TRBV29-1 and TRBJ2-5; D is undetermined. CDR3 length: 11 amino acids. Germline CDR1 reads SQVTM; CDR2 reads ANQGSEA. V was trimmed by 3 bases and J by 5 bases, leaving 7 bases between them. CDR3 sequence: CSVENGETQYF. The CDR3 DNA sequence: TGCAGCGTTGAGAACGGGGAGACCCAGTACTTC.

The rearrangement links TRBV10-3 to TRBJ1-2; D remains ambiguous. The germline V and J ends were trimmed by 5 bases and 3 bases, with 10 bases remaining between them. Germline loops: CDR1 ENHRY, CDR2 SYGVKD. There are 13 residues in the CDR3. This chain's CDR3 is CAISFGGDYGYTF. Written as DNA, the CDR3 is TGTGCCATCAGTTTCGGTGGAGACTATGGCTACACCTTC.